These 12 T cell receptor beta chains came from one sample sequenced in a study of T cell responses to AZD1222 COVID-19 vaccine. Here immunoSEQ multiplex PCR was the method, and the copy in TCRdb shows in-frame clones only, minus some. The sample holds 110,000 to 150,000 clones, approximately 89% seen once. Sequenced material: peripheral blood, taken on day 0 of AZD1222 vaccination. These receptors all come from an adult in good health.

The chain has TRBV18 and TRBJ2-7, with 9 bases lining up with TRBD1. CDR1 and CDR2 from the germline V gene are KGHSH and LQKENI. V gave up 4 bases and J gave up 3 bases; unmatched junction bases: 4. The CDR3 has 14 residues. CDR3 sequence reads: CASSQGQGNYEQYF. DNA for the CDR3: TGTGCCAGCTCACAGGGACAGGGCAACTACGAGCAGTACTTC.

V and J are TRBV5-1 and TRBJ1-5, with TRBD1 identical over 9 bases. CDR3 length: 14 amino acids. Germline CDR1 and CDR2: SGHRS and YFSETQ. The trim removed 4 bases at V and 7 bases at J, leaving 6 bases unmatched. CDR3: CASSPGQGGQPQHF. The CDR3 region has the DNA TGCGCCAGCAGCCCGGGACAGGGCGGACAGCCCCAGCATTTT.

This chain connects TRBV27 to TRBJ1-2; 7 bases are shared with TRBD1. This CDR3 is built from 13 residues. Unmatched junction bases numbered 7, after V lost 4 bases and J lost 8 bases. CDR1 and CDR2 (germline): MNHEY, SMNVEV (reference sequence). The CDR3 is CASSSEGAWGYTF. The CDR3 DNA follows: TGTGCCAGCAGTTCAGAGGGGGCGTGGGGCTACACCTTC.

The chain's CDR3 is CASSQGLAGGFKNIQYF. CDR3 sequence (DNA): TGTGCCAGCAGCCAGGGACTAGCGGGAGGCTTCAAAAACATTCAGTACTTC. The chain is built from TRBV3-1 (or the pseudogene TRBV3-2) and TRBJ2-4; TRBD2 matches 15 bases. The trim removed 3 bases at V and 3 bases at J, leaving 3 bases unmatched. This CDR3 spans 17 amino acids. The germline V gene encodes CDR1 LGHDT and CDR2 YNNKEL (reference sequence).

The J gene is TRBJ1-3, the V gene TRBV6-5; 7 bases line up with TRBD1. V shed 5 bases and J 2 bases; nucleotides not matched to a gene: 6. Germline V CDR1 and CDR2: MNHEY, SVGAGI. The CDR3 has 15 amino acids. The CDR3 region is CASSTEQGTGNTIYF. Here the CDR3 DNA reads TGTGCCAGCAGTACGGAACAGGGGACTGGAAACACCATATATTTT.

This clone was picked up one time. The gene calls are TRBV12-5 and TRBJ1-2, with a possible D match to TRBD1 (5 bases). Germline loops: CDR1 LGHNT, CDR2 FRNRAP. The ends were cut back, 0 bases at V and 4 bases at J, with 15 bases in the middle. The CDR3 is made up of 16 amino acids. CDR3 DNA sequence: TGTGCTAGTGGTTTGGTAATTATGCAGGGCGCCTATGGCTACACCTTC. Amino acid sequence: CASGLVIMQGAYGYTF.

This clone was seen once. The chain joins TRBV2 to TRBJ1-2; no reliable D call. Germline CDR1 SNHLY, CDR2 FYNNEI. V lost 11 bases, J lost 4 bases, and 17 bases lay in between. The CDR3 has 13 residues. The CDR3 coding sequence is TGTGCCCGTTCGAGGGCTCTGTCCTATGGCTACACCTTC. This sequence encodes CARSRALSYGYTF.

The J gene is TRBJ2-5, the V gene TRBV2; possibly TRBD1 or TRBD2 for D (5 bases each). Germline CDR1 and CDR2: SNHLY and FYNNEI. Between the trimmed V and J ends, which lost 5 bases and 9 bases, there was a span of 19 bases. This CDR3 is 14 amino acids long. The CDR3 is CASSSGNFQGAQYF. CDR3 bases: TGTGCCAGCAGTTCCGGGAACTTTCAGGGTGCCCAGTACTTC.

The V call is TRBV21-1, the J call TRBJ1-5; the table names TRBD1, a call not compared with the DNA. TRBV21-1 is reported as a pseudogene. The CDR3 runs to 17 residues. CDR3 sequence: CASPQRDREPSNQPQHF. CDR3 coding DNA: TGTGCCAGCCCCCAGCGTGACAGGGAACCTAGCAATCAGCCCCAGCATTTT.

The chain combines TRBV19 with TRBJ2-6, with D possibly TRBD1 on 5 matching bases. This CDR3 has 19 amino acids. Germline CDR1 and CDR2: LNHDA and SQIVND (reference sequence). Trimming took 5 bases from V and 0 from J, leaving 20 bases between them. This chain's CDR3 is CASSFRPLTARSGANVLTF. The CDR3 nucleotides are TGTGCCAGTAGTTTCCGCCCGTTGACAGCACGCTCTGGGGCCAACGTCCTGACTTTC.

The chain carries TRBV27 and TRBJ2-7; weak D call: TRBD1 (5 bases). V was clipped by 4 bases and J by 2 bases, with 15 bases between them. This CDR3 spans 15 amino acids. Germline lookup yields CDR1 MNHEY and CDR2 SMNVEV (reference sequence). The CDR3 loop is CASSSPGQATYEQYF. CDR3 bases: TGTGCCAGCAGTTCACCAGGGCAAGCCACCTACGAGCAGTACTTC.

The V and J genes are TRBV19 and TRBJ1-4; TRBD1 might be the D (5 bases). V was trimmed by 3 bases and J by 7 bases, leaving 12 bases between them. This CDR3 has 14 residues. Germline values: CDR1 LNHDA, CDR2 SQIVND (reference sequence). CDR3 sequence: CASSIRVPSEKLFF. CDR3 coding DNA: TGTGCCAGTAGTATCAGGGTCCCCAGTGAAAAACTGTTTTTT.